These 23 T cell receptor beta chains share one sample of origin, sequenced in a study of vaccination and CD4 T cells after COVID-19. Time point given: late sampling 161 to 241 days after vaccination in three convalescent patients. Stated treatment: roughly 11-day PBMC culture with coronavirus spike peptide pools or control peptides (ViraFEST assay). What these receptors recognize is not known. Sequencing of cultured CD4+ T cell DNA used the Oncomine TCR Beta short-read assay. Using its own MiXCR run on the PCR reads, TCRdb lists one record per CDR3 protein. This sample has tens of thousands of distinct CDR3 sequences, with less than 45% found just once. The sequences come from CD4+ T cells from blood, cultured in vitro, collected about 7 months after SARS-CoV-2 vaccination. The receptors originated from a human donor who had recovered from COVID-19.

The chain carries TRBV7-9 and TRBJ2-6; no definite D call. The CDR3 spans 15 residues. Trimming cost V 1 base and J 0 bases, with 4 bases left between them. From germline, CDR1 is SEHNR and CDR2 FQNEAQ (reference sequence). The DNA of the CDR3 is TGTGCCAGCAGCTTAGTCGGCTCTGGGGCCAACGTCCTGACTTTC. Residues: CASSLVGSGANVLTF. Full variable domain (remainder filled in from reference TRBV7-9 and TRBJ2-6): DTGVSQNPRHKITKRGQNVTFRCDPISEHNRLYWYRQTLGQGPEFLTYFQNEAQLEKSRLLSDRFSAERPKGSFSTLEIQRTEQGDSAMYLCASSLVGSGANVLTFGAGSRLTVL.

The rearrangement links TRBV28 to TRBJ1-3, with a tentative D call TRBD1 (6 bases). V was pared by 7 bases and J by 6 bases, with 19 bases between. Germline values: CDR1 MDHEN, CDR2 SYDVKM. The length of the CDR3 is 15 residues. CDR3 in DNA: TGTGCCAGCACCGCCCCGACAGGTTACGAAAACACCATATATTTT. It encodes CASTAPTGYENTIYF.

The sample holds a few counts of this clonotype. The chain couples TRBV20-1 to TRBJ2-5; D remains ambiguous. V lost 4 bases to trimming and J lost 2 bases, with 8 bases between them. Looked up from germline, CDR1 is DFQATT and CDR2 is SNEGSKA (reference sequence). The length of the CDR3 is 12 residues. The CDR3 reads CSATGYQETQYF. The CDR3 DNA follows: TGCAGTGCTACGGGCTATCAAGAGACCCAGTACTTC.

This clonotype was detected a few times. J is TRBJ1-5 and V is TRBV24-1; weak D call: TRBD1 (5 bases). CDR1 is KGHDR, CDR2 SFDVKD, per germline. The CDR3 totals 15 residues. Trimming shortened V by 4 bases and J by 2 bases, and 11 bases separated the two germline ends. CDR3 residues: CATSDPGRGNQPQHF. CDR3 nucleotide sequence: TGTGCCACCAGTGACCCGGGACGGGGCAATCAGCCCCAGCATTTT.

This chain joins TRBV25-1 and TRBJ2-3; D is possibly TRBD1 or TRBD2 (6 bases each). Trimming took off 5 bases at V and 5 bases at J, with 17 bases between the two ends. There are 15 residues in the CDR3. Germline lookup yields CDR1 MGHDK and CDR2 SYGVNS. The CDR3, as DNA: TGTGCCAGCAGTCCCAAAAGGGGGGTTGGAGATACGCAGTATTTT. This sequence encodes CASSPKRGVGDTQYF.

The CDR3 coding sequence is TGTGCCAGCAGCTTAACGTTACCGGGGACAGACCCCTACGAGCAGTACTTC. Encoded protein: CASSLTLPGTDPYEQYF. This chain joins TRBV7-3 and TRBJ2-7, with 7 bases identical to TRBD1. J lost 2 bases, V lost 0 bases, and 10 bases had no gene match. CDR3 length: 17 residues. Germline CDR1 SGHTA, CDR2 FQGTGA. Complete variable domain (other parts from reference TRBV7-3 and TRBJ2-7): GAGVSQTPSNKVTEKGKYVELRCDPISGHTALYWYRQSLGQGPEFLIYFQGTGAADDSGLPNDRFFAVRPEGSVSTLKIQRTERGDSAVYLCASSLTLPGTDPYEQYFGPGTRLTVT.

The rearrangement joins TRBV28 to TRBJ1-5; D is perhaps TRBD1 (5 bases). The V end was cut by 8 bases, the J end by 5 bases, with 10 bases between. The CDR3 totals 12 residues. Germline V gene lookup returns CDR1 MDHEN and CDR2 SYDVKM. In DNA form, the CDR3 reads TGTGCCAGCGGGTCGGGGGATCAGCCCCAGCATTTT. Residues: CASGSGDQPQHF.

The chain has TRBV11-1 and TRBJ1-1; 8 bases match TRBD1. Looked up from germline, CDR1 is SGHAT and CDR2 is FQDESV (reference sequence). The CDR3 sequence is 16 residues long. J was trimmed by 1 base and V by 4 bases; bases with no gene match: 8. The CDR3 DNA reads as TGTGCCAGCAGCTCCGGCCGGGACAGGCCGAACACTGAAGCTTTCTTT. It codes for CASSSGRDRPNTEAFF.

In this sample, this clonotype turned up a few times. The CDR3 bases are TGTGCCAGTAGGGGACAGGGTCATCAGCCCCAGCATTTT. It translates to CASRGQGHQPQHF. This sequence joins TRBV19 and TRBJ1-5, with TRBD1 matching 9 bases. Trimming took 6 bases from V and 5 from J; bases not matched to a gene: 2. Germline V gives CDR1 LNHDA, CDR2 SQIVND (reference sequence). CDR3 length equals 13 residues.

This clonotype was observed a few times. V gene TRBV7-2 combines with J gene TRBJ2-3, with 9 bases lining up with TRBD2. In germline, CDR1 is SGHTA, CDR2 FQGNSA. V gave up 1 base and J gave up 5 bases; unmatched junction bases: 7. This CDR3 spans 16 amino acids. The CDR3 reads CASSLDGTSSKDTQYF. CDR3 DNA sequence: TGTGCCAGCAGCTTAGATGGGACTAGCTCTAAAGATACGCAGTATTTT.

CDR3 sequence reads: CSASVGSNQPQHF. CDR3 nucleotide sequence: TGCAGTGCTAGCGTCGGTAGCAATCAGCCCCAGCATTTT. The chain recombines TRBV20-1 with TRBJ1-5; no clear D gene. The CDR3 extends over 13 amino acids. The germline V gene has CDR1 DFQATT and CDR2 SNEGSKA (reference sequence). Trimming took 3 bases from V and 0 from J, leaving 6 bases between them.

This chain joins TRBV6-1 and TRBJ2-5; no reliable D call. Germline V lookup: CDR1 MNHNS, CDR2 SASEGT. V was shortened by 6 bases and J by 2 bases, with 13 bases between the two germline ends. The CDR3 is made up of 14 amino acids. The CDR3 DNA reads as TGTGCCAGCAGCACCCCATTCCGTCAAGAGACCCAGTACTTC. The encoded protein is CASSTPFRQETQYF.

A few counts support this clonotype. The chain uses TRBV20-1 and TRBJ2-5; 10 nucleotides agree with TRBD2. Germline CDR1 and CDR2: DFQATT and SNEGSKA (reference sequence). V was clipped by 6 bases and J by 2 bases; unmatched bases: 12. The CDR3 has 16 residues. The CDR3 DNA is TGCAGTGCCTCGGGGGGTAGCGGGAGGAATCAAGAGACCCAGTACTTC. It is translated as CSASGGSGRNQETQYF.

This clonotype was seen a few times. The chain combines TRBV6-1 with TRBJ1-5; 8 nucleotides agree with TRBD1. Germline-derived CDR1 and CDR2 are MNHNS and SASEGT. The ends lost 2 bases at V and 7 bases at J; junction bases unmatched: 13. This CDR3 spans 17 amino acids. This CDR3 is CASSEPLGQGPGQPQHF. CDR3 coding DNA: TGTGCCAGCAGTGAACCCCTAGGACAGGGCCCCGGGCAGCCCCAGCATTTT.

This clonotype was seen a handful of times. The chain recombines TRBV20-1 with TRBJ2-5; D may be TRBD2 (6 bases). Per germline, CDR1 DFQATT and CDR2 SNEGSKA (reference sequence). V was shortened by 1 base and J by 5 bases, with 17 bases between the two germline ends. The length of the CDR3 is 15 residues. As DNA, the CDR3 is TGCAGTGCTAGAGGGGGGGTCGGTGGGGTGGAGACCCAGTACTTC. Residues: CSARGGVGGVETQYF.

The gene calls are TRBV20-1 and TRBJ2-5; 9 bases map to TRBD2. CDR1 and CDR2 from the germline V gene are DFQATT and SNEGSKA (reference sequence). The CDR3 totals 17 residues. V shed 0 bases, J shed 1 base, and the junction held 9 bases outside the gene matches. CDR3 DNA: TGCAGTGCTAGAGATTGGGGGCTAGCGGGACTCCAAGAGACCCAGTACTTC. Amino acid sequence: CSARDWGLAGLQETQYF.

This clonotype was seen a handful of times. V is TRBV28 and J is TRBJ1-1; D is unclear. V was clipped by 2 bases and J by 5 bases, with 6 bases between them. The germline V gene encodes CDR1 MDHEN and CDR2 SYDVKM. The CDR3 contains 12 residues. CDR3 coding DNA: TGTGCCAGCAGTTTACCCGGAACTGAAGCTTTCTTT. Its translation is CASSLPGTEAFF.

This clonotype was seen more than once but under ten times. This sequence joins TRBV6-1 and TRBJ1-1; D uncertain. Germline V gene sequence: CDR1 MNHNS, CDR2 SASEGT. The germline V and J ends were trimmed by 6 bases and 4 bases, with 12 bases remaining between them. The CDR3 totals 13 residues. CDR3 residues: CASRRGRSTEAFF. The CDR3 region has the DNA TGTGCCAGCAGACGCGGGCGGTCCACTGAAGCTTTCTTT.

The rearrangement links TRBV6-1 to TRBJ1-5; 7 bases are shared with TRBD1. The V and J ends lost 6 bases and 3 bases, in that order; junction bases with no gene match: 8. The CDR3 has 15 amino acids. Germline values: CDR1 MNHNS, CDR2 SASEGT. The CDR3 DNA is TGTGCCAGCAGCCGAACACAGGGGTACAATCAGCCCCAGCATTTT. Amino acids: CASSRTQGYNQPQHF.

The rearrangement uses TRBV10-1 and TRBJ1-5; D is unclear. The V and J ends lost 2 bases and 0 bases respectively, with 17 bases between them. This CDR3 spans 18 amino acids. Germline CDR1 is WNHNN and CDR2 is SYGVQD (reference sequence). CDR3: CASSEDKDVTISNQPQHF. DNA of the CDR3: TGCGCCAGCAGTGAGGACAAAGACGTTACCATTAGCAATCAGCCCCAGCATTTT.

This clonotype has only one observation. The chain couples TRBV7-2 to TRBJ2-1; D might be TRBD1 (6 bases). The V gene lost 2 bases and the J gene lost 5 bases, with 13 bases spanning the gap. This CDR3 spans 15 amino acids. CDR1 and CDR2 (germline): SGHTA, FQGNSA. The CDR3 sequence is CASSLQGQYHNEQFF. In DNA, the CDR3 is TGTGCCAGCAGCTTACAGGGACAATACCACAATGAGCAGTTCTTC.

Only a few counts were recorded for this clonotype. The rearrangement uses TRBV19 and TRBJ1-5; D gene ambiguous. The germline gives CDR1 LNHDA, CDR2 SQIVND (reference sequence). The CDR3 spans 15 residues. Between the trimmed V and J ends, which lost 0 bases and 6 bases, there was a span of 12 bases. CDR3 nucleotides: TGTGCCAGTAGTATAGATCCCCCCACTCGTCAGCCCCAGCATTTT. As protein: CASSIDPPTRQPQHF.

The J gene is TRBJ2-7, the V gene TRBV6-2 or TRBV6-3, with D hard to call. The germline gives CDR1 MNHEY, CDR2 SVGEGT. Deletions cut 8 bases from V and 3 bases from J, with 11 bases between. This CDR3 is 12 amino acids long. The CDR3: CASSPAHYEQYF. In nucleotides, the CDR3 is TGTGCCAGCTCCCCTGCACACTACGAGCAGTACTTC.